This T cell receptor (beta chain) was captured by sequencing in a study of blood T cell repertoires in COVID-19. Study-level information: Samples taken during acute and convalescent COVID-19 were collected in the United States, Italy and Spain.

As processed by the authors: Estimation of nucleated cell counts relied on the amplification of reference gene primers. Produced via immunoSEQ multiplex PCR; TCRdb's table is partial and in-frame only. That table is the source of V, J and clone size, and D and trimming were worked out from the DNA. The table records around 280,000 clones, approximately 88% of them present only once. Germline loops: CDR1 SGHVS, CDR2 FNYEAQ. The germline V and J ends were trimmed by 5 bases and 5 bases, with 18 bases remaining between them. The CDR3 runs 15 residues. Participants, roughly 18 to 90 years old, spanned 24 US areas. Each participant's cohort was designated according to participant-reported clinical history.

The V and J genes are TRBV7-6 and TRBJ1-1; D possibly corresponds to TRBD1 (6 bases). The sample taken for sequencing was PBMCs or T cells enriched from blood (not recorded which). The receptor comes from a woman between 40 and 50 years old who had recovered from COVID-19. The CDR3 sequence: CASSVRRGPGTEAFF. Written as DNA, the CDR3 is TGTGCCAGCAGCGTCCGCAGGGGACCGGGGACTGAAGCTTTCTTT.